Detailed here is one T cell receptor beta chain. Its antigen remains unidentified. The CDR3 extends over 15 amino acids. V dropped 1 base and J dropped 1; count of bases not matched to a gene: 3. Germline V gene lookup returns CDR1 SGHDT and CDR2 YYEEEE. This entry belongs to a study of cytomegalovirus exposure and HLA in healthy donors. On the study more broadly: Both the roughly 120 validation repertoires and the roughly 620 first-cohort repertoires used the same platform, as reported by a later analysis. Study conclusions and caveats: Subsequent analysis found a tendency for first-cohort TCR clusters to co-occur within the 95 to 150 validation repertoires. Despite most TCR sequences being rare, some public TCRs occurred in many donors.

The approximately 130-subject validation cohort, separate from the roughly 700-subject first cohort, included the donors. Only in-frame clones appear in the TCRdb table, and some are missing; sequencing was by immunoSEQ multiplex PCR. The sample records under 350,000 clones, around 85% being singletons. Specimen: PBMCs. The chain joins TRBV5-6 to TRBJ2-5; 8 nucleotides line up with TRBD2. The source is a woman aged 18-30 years in good health and CMV-seronegative. The chain's CDR3 is CASSLTSGAQETQYF. The DNA of the CDR3 is TGTGCCAGCAGCTTGACTAGCGGAGCCCAAGAGACCCAGTACTTC.